The following is a TCR beta chain sequence with its context. The sample comes from a study of CD8 T cells in Susac syndrome. RNA totalling about 0.45 to 1 ug underwent reverse transcription with random hexamers. A multiplex approach, immunoSEQ multiplex PCR, amplified TCR beta CDR3 across 54 Vbeta and 13 Jbeta. One entry per CDR3 protein, called by TCRdb with MiXCR from the immunoSEQ multiplex PCR reads. The sample shows approximately 140,000 distinct CDR3 sequences, nearly 95% of them seen only once. Germline CDR1 SGDLS, CDR2 YYNGEE. The CDR3 covers 15 residues. The J segment lost 8 bases and the V segment lost 3 bases, leaving 9 bases of the junction unmatched. The sequenced target, TCR beta, came from blood CD8+ and CD4+ T cells.

The material sequenced was CD8+ T cells from PBMCs. The receptor was isolated from a human donor in good health. This chain uses TRBV9 with TRBJ2-1, with 9 nucleotides matching TRBD1. Here the CDR3 DNA reads TGTGCCAGCAGCGCCTCCGGGACAGGGTCGTATGAGCAGTTCTTC. This encodes CASSASGTGSYEQFF. Full variable domain (rest looked up from reference TRBV9 and TRBJ2-1): DSGVTQTPKHLITATGQRVTLRCSPRSGDLSVYWYQQSLDQGLQFLIQYYNGEERAKGNILERFSAQQFPDLHSELNLSSLELGDSALYFCASSASGTGSYEQFFGPGTRLTVL.